These 22 T cell receptor beta chains were all obtained from the same sample, sequenced in a study of shared clonotypes between healthy human individuals. Sequenced by immunoSEQ multiplex PCR; TCRdb stores in-frame clones only, minus some. The sample includes about 2.3 million clones, approximately 95% of them seen just once. The specimen sequenced was naive CD4+ T cells from PBMCs. Noted subset: CD45RA+ positively selected. These receptors were obtained from a man between 18 and 35 years old in good health. Some clones in this sample may be carry-over from other donors' samples.

Turning to this clone: Different DNA sequences within this sample yield the same CDR3. This rearrangement joins TRBV11-3 to TRBJ2-3; a weak D match, TRBD2 (6 bases). The CDR3 is made up of 15 amino acids. V gave up 3 bases and J gave up 0 bases, with 10 bases separating them. Looked up from germline, CDR1 is SGHNT and CDR2 is YENEEA. The CDR3 region has the DNA TGTGCCAGCAGCTTGGGGGGTTCTAGCACAGATACGCAGTATTTT. It encodes CASSLGGSSTDTQYF.

This sequence joins TRBV9 and TRBJ2-2, with a tentative D call TRBD1 (5 bases). The CDR3 is 14 amino acids. Germline V CDR1 and CDR2: SGDLS, YYNGEE. V lost 0 bases to trimming and J lost 7 bases, with 10 bases between them. The CDR3 here is CASSVAGHSGELFF. CDR3 sequence (DNA): TGTGCCAGCAGCGTAGCCGGACATAGCGGGGAGCTGTTTTTT.

The count of this clone is one. V gene TRBV7-2 combines with J gene TRBJ1-5, with no clear D. Germline V gene sequence: CDR1 SGHTA, CDR2 FQGNSA. The CDR3 is 13 amino acids. V was pared by 5 bases and J by 9 bases, with 14 bases between. The CDR3 bases are TGTGCCAGCAGCCCCCTTGGGTCTGGGCCCCAGCATTTT. Its translation: CASSPLGSGPQHF.

The chain carries TRBV2 and TRBJ2-1, with D possibly matching TRBD1 (7 bases). In germline, CDR1 is SNHLY, CDR2 FYNNEI. V dropped 4 bases and J dropped 5 bases, with 12 bases sitting between them. This CDR3 contains 14 residues. The DNA for the CDR3 is TGTGCCAGCAGTGTGCAGGGGGAGGACAATGAGCAGTTCTTC. As protein: CASSVQGEDNEQFF.

The V gene is TRBV7-2, the J gene TRBJ2-7; 9 bases map to TRBD1. The germline V gene encodes CDR1 SGHTA and CDR2 FQGNSA. The CDR3 length is 19 residues. V gave up 5 bases and J gave up 6 bases; unmatched junction bases: 23. CDR3 sequence (DNA): TGTGCCAGCAGCATTACCGGGACAGGGAGAAGCGGAGGGTTCTTCGAGCAGTACTTC. Its protein is CASSITGTGRSGGFFEQYF.

The rearrangement links TRBV7-2 to TRBJ2-2; maybe TRBD2 (5 bases). V was trimmed by 11 bases and J by 0 bases, leaving 13 bases between them. CDR3 length: 14 amino acids. The germline V gene has CDR1 SGHTA and CDR2 FQGNSA. In DNA, the CDR3 is TGTGCCTCCTTCAGGACTGCGAACACCGGGGAGCTGTTTTTT. Encoded protein: CASFRTANTGELFF.

The chain has TRBV11-1 and TRBJ2-4; 7 nucleotides match TRBD2. The ends lost 5 bases at V and 7 bases at J; junction bases unmatched: 8. The germline V gene has CDR1 SGHAT and CDR2 FQDESV (reference sequence). This CDR3 is built from 14 residues. The CDR3 DNA sequence: TGTGCCAGCAGCCAAAGCGGGATTTTTAACATTCAGTACTTC. Residues: CASSQSGIFNIQYF.

This sequence joins TRBV28 and TRBJ1-5, with D possibly being TRBD1 (5 bases). V dropped 11 bases and J dropped 7 bases, with 12 bases sitting between them. This CDR3 region has 11 residues. CDR1 is MDHEN and CDR2 is SYDVKM in the germline V gene. This CDR3 is CAAGVGQPQHF. DNA for the CDR3: TGTGCCGCGGGGGTCGGGCAGCCCCAGCATTTT.

The rearrangement links TRBV21-1 to TRBJ1-2. TRBV21-1 is a recognized pseudogene. The CDR3 runs 16 residues. Here the CDR3 reads CASSAPPGGTLYGYTF. For the CDR3, the DNA is TGTGCCAGCAGCGCCCCCCCAGGAGGAACGCTCTATGGCTACACCTTC.

The DNA for the CDR3 is TGTGCCAGCAGTTCCCGGGGGATGACAACCATATATTTT. Translation gives CASSSRGMTTIYF. The chain is built from TRBV6-5 and TRBJ1-3; maybe TRBD1 (5 bases). The germline V and J ends were trimmed by 4 bases and 10 bases, with 14 bases remaining between them. The CDR3 consists of 13 residues. Germline V CDR1 and CDR2: MNHEY, SVGAGI.

This clone was seen only once. The chain carries TRBV27 and TRBJ1-1, with TRBD1 matching over 8 bases. This CDR3 is built from 17 residues. Germline V gives CDR1 MNHEY, CDR2 SMNVEV (reference sequence). V dropped 3 bases and J dropped 11; count of bases not matched to a gene: 20. The CDR3 sequence: CASSFQPSGQATRPAFF. The CDR3 nucleotides read TGTGCCAGCAGTTTCCAGCCCTCGGGACAGGCGACGAGACCGGCTTTCTTT.

Remarks on this clone: One end of the junction varies from germline; a read error may be responsible. The V gene is TRBV28, the J gene TRBJ1-5; tentatively, D is TRBD1 (6 bases). Germline V gives CDR1 MDHEN, CDR2 SYDVKM. The CDR3 runs to 15 residues. Written as DNA, the CDR3 is TGTGCCAGCAGCATCGACAGGAGACGGAGTCAGCCCCGGCATTTT. Amino acids: CASSIDRRRSQPRHF. The entire variable domain, with the rest obtained from reference TRBV28 and TRBJ1-5, is as follows: DVKVTQSSRYLVKRTGEKVFLECVQDMDHENMFWYRQDPGLGLRLIYFSYDVKMKEKGDIPEGYSVSREKKERFSLILESASTNQTSMYLCASSIDRRRSQPRHFGDGTRLSIL.

The V call is TRBV5-5, the J call TRBJ1-1, with D hard to call. Germline CDR1 reads SGHKS; CDR2 reads YYEKEE (reference sequence). Trimming removed 4 bases at V and 0 bases at J, with 13 bases between. The CDR3 is made up of 15 amino acids. The CDR3 sequence: CASSQLRSLNTEAFF. CDR3 bases: TGTGCCAGCAGCCAACTCAGGAGCCTGAACACTGAAGCTTTCTTT. The full variable domain, in which reference TRBV5-5 and TRBJ1-1 provide the parts outside the CDR3, is DAGVTQSPTHLIKTRGQQVTLRCSPISGHKSVSWYQQVLGQGPQFIFQYYEKEERGRGNFPDRFSARQFPNYSSELNVNALLLGDSALYLCASSQLRSLNTEAFFGQGTRLTVV.

The genes are TRBV5-6 and TRBJ2-7; 11 positions agree with TRBD1. The CDR3 is made up of 14 amino acids. The ends lost 4 bases at V and 4 bases at J; junction bases unmatched: 4. Germline CDR1 SGHDT, CDR2 YYEEEE. Here the CDR3 reads CASSRGTGGYEQYF. The DNA of the CDR3 is TGTGCCAGCAGCCGAGGGACAGGGGGGTACGAGCAGTACTTC. Full variable domain (missing parts from reference TRBV5-6 and TRBJ2-7): DAGVTQSPTHLIKTRGQQVTLRCSPKSGHDTVSWYQQALGQGPQFIFQYYEEEERQRGNFPDRFSGHQFPNYSSELNVNALLLGDSALYLCASSRGTGGYEQYFGPGTRLTVT.

In the case of this clone: One end of the junction does not line up with germline, which may come from a read error. The V and J genes are TRBV7-3 and TRBJ1-2; 8 bases agree with TRBD1. The germline V gene has CDR1 SGHTA and CDR2 FQGTGA. The CDR3 is 15 amino acids. The CDR3 DNA sequence: TGTGCCAGCAGCGTAACAGGACAGGGTGGCTATGGCTACACCTTC. Protein: CASSVTGQGGYGYTF.

The rearrangement uses TRBV28 and TRBJ2-2; the D gene is possibly TRBD2 (6 bases). V lost 6 bases and J lost 0, with 14 bases in between. This CDR3 region has 16 residues. In germline, CDR1 is MDHEN, CDR2 SYDVKM. This CDR3 reads CASSGGAVANTGELFF. The CDR3 DNA sequence: TGTGCCAGCAGCGGAGGGGCAGTCGCGAACACCGGGGAGCTGTTTTTT.

The genes are TRBV28 and TRBJ1-2; 7 bases match TRBD1. The CDR3 loop spans 17 amino acids. With V trimmed by 7 bases and J by 2 bases, 16 bases remained unmatched. CDR1 and CDR2 from the germline V gene are MDHEN and SYDVKM. The CDR3 spells CASTWGGGRGGNYGYTF. The CDR3 DNA reads TGTGCCAGCACCTGGGGAGGGGGCAGAGGGGGGAACTATGGCTACACCTTC.

Comment on this clone: The sample contains more than one DNA sequence encoding this CDR3. The chain recombines TRBV9 with TRBJ1-1; possibly TRBD1 for D (6 bases). The germline V gene encodes CDR1 SGDLS and CDR2 YYNGEE. The V gene lost 1 base and the J gene lost 0 bases, with 7 bases spanning the gap. The length of the CDR3 is 14 residues. The CDR3 nucleotides read TGTGCCAGCAGCGTAACAGGGTTGAACACTGAAGCTTTCTTT. It specifies CASSVTGLNTEAFF. Full variable domain (remainder filled in from reference TRBV9 and TRBJ1-1): DSGVTQTPKHLITATGQRVTLRCSPRSGDLSVYWYQQSLDQGLQFLIQYYNGEERAKGNILERFSAQQFPDLHSELNLSSLELGDSALYFCASSVTGLNTEAFFGQGTRLTVV.

V and J are TRBV5-1 and TRBJ2-3, with 14 bases aligning to TRBD2. Germline V gene sequence: CDR1 SGHRS, CDR2 YFSETQ. This CDR3 comprises 16 residues. V shed 6 bases and J 7 bases; nucleotides not matched to a gene: 10. In DNA form, the CDR3 reads TGCGCCAGCAATAACGGCGGGACTAGCGGGAGTTATACGCAGTATTTT. It codes for CASNNGGTSGSYTQYF.

The V gene is TRBV9, the J gene TRBJ2-5; maybe TRBD1 (5 bases). Germline values: CDR1 SGDLS, CDR2 YYNGEE. CDR3 length equals 16 residues. Trimming took 0 bases from V and 4 from J, leaving 16 bases between them. The CDR3 region is CASSVDPGSEAETQYF. DNA for the CDR3: TGTGCCAGCAGCGTAGACCCAGGGTCGGAAGCAGAGACCCAGTACTTC.

This clone was found a few times. This same CDR3 is encoded by further DNA sequences in the sample. The chain couples TRBV5-1 to TRBJ1-1, with no clear D. The V end lost 0 bases, the J end lost 3 bases, and 9 bases lay between the germline ends. The CDR3 extends over 14 amino acids. Germline-derived CDR1 and CDR2 are SGHRS and YFSETQ. The CDR3 loop reads CASSLVAGDTEAFF. Here the CDR3 DNA reads TGCGCCAGCAGCTTGGTGGCTGGAGACACTGAAGCTTTCTTT.

Here the CDR3 DNA reads TGCGCCAGCAGCGCTACAGGGGGCGTCGAGAACACTGAAGCTTTCTTT. Protein sequence: CASSATGGVENTEAFF. The genes are TRBV5-1 and TRBJ1-1; 9 bases fit TRBD1. This CDR3 has 16 residues. Germline values: CDR1 SGHRS, CDR2 YFSETQ. With V trimmed by 4 bases and J by 1 base, 8 bases remained unmatched.